This T cell receptor (beta chain) was profiled in a study of blood T cells in healthy people across ages. General study results and limits: Significant beta diversity loss was already apparent by age about 42, declining roughly linearly.

CDR3 size: 15 residues. Per germline, CDR1 MNHNY and CDR2 SVGAGI (reference sequence). Trimming cost V 7 bases and J 3 bases; bases outside gene matches: 5. A J-beta primer mix and a sample-barcoded 5' primer were used in a second PCR of roughly 6 to 11 cycles. Every cDNA molecule bore a tag from a template-switch adaptor containing 12 random nucleotides. Every sample returned 2.5 million or more CDR3-containing paired-end reads. One entry per CDR3 protein, called by TCRdb with MiXCR from the 5' RACE reads. The sample contains some 640,000 distinct CDR3 sequences, more than 40% of which appear only once. With regard to this clonotype: Its antigen is still unknown.

Isolated per sample were at least 6.5 million PBMCs. The specimen was blood. This receptor was identified in a woman between 55 and 75 years old in good health. V usage is TRBV6-6 and J usage is TRBJ2-1, with 11 bases lining up with TRBD2. The CDR3 here is CASNDGTSGYNEQFF. The CDR3 nucleotides are TGTGCCAGCAATGACGGGACTAGCGGCTACAATGAGCAGTTCTTC.